This record concerns one T cell receptor (beta chain) sequence. Its specificity is unknown. This sample stems from a study of cytomegalovirus exposure and HLA in healthy donors. Study context: Early on, a data release was issued that held 85 million to 95 million unique TCRs from HLA-typed donors. Most genotyped donors, around four fifths of some 400, had Caucasian-associated genetic ancestry. Study conclusions and caveats: The records held CMV serostatus as the only immune exposure information.

The study ran its PCR with 60 Vbeta and 13 Jbeta primers. The protocol was immunoSEQ multiplex PCR, while the TCRdb copy is restricted to in-frame clones and leaves out a portion. The table lists around 210,000 clones, roughly 85% of them singletons. The V gene's germline CDR1 is GTSNPN and CDR2 SVGIG (reference sequence). V lost 1 base, J lost 7 bases, and 13 bases lay in between. The CDR3 extends over 14 amino acids. The rearrangement links TRBV30 to TRBJ1-4, with TRBD1 as a possible D gene (5 bases). The origin of this receptor is a girl aged 2-10 years in good health and CMV-seronegative. Material for sequencing was PBMCs. The CDR3 DNA reads as TGTGCCTGGAGTGAGGGACGCGGGAGTGAAAAACTGTTTTTT. This encodes CAWSEGRGSEKLFF.